Each of the 13 T cell receptor beta chains below was sequenced from the same sample in a study of control samples from healthy donors and cancer patients. Libraries were prepared by immunoSEQ multiplex PCR; TCRdb keeps only in-frame clonotypes and omits some of them. The sample records under 110,000 clones, 75% to 90% being singletons. The sample comprised blood. The source is a man in his thirties or forties in good health.

The chain carries TRBV6-2 or TRBV6-3 and TRBJ2-6, with TRBD2 matching over 8 bases. Germline V lookup: CDR1 MNHEY, CDR2 SVGEGT. This CDR3 region has 15 residues. The V gene end was trimmed by 5 bases and the J gene end by 3 bases; junction bases not matched to a gene: 3. The CDR3: CASSTREGGANVLTF. CDR3 DNA sequence: TGTGCCAGCAGTACACGGGAGGGTGGGGCCAACGTCCTGACTTTC.

The rearrangement uses TRBV6-5 and TRBJ2-5; 7 positions match TRBD2. Per germline, CDR1 MNHEY and CDR2 SVGAGI. V trimming: 2 bases; J trimming: 2 bases; junction bases outside the gene matches: 5. The CDR3 sequence is 15 residues long. Here the CDR3 DNA reads TGTGCCAGCAGTTACGCTAGCGGTCTACAAGAGACCCAGTACTTC. Protein product: CASSYASGLQETQYF.

V and J are TRBV4-1 and TRBJ1-1; D may be TRBD1 (5 bases). The CDR3 runs 14 residues. Germline CDR1 is MGHRA and CDR2 is YSYEKL. The ends were cut back, 1 base at V and 1 base at J, with 7 bases in the middle. For the CDR3, the DNA is TGCGCCAGCAGCCAAGGACAGAAGAACACTGAAGCTTTCTTT. Its translation: CASSQGQKNTEAFF.

CDR3 loop: CASSEPGDYGYTF. The CDR3 DNA reads TGTGCCAGCAGTGAGCCCGGTGACTATGGCTACACCTTC. The gene calls are TRBV25-1 and TRBJ1-2; D is uncertain. From germline, CDR1 is MGHDK and CDR2 SYGVNS. This CDR3 is built from 13 residues. The V end was cut by 3 bases, the J end by 3 bases, with 8 bases between.

The chain joins TRBV28 to TRBJ2-7, with 10 bases aligning to TRBD2. The CDR3 runs to 16 residues. V lost 6 bases, J lost 5 bases, and 13 bases stayed unmatched. Germline CDR1 reads MDHEN; CDR2 reads SYDVKM. CDR3 residues: CASSNVGGLANDEQYF. The CDR3 region has the DNA TGTGCCAGCAGCAATGTCGGGGGACTAGCGAACGACGAGCAGTACTTC.

This clone was detected once. This chain joins TRBV18 and TRBJ2-5; D ambiguous. Germline CDR1 KGHSH, CDR2 LQKENI. The V and J ends lost 2 bases and 2 bases respectively, with 12 bases between them. The CDR3 has 15 amino acids. The CDR3 sequence is CASSPSVKGQETQYF. In DNA form, the CDR3 reads TGTGCCAGCTCACCATCGGTGAAGGGACAAGAGACCCAGTACTTC.

V gene TRBV27 combines with J gene TRBJ2-3, with a weak D call TRBD2 (7 bases). Germline values: CDR1 MNHEY, CDR2 SMNVEV (reference sequence). The ends were cut back, 2 bases at V and 4 bases at J, with 16 bases in the middle. This CDR3 comprises 16 residues. The CDR3 region is CASSLGLGGPPDTQYF. CDR3 in DNA: TGTGCCAGCAGTTTAGGGTTGGGGGGGCCTCCAGATACGCAGTATTTT.

About this clone itself: Other nucleotide sequences in the sample specify the same CDR3. V usage is TRBV6-5 and J usage is TRBJ1-1, with 8 bases identical to TRBD1. V was clipped by 3 bases and J by 4 bases; unmatched bases: 1. The CDR3 runs 13 residues. Germline V CDR1 and CDR2: MNHEY, SVGAGI. As DNA, the CDR3 is TGTGCCAGCAGTTATGGACAGGGCACTGAAGCTTTCTTT. It translates to CASSYGQGTEAFF.

This clone was seen only a few times. This sequence joins TRBV9 and TRBJ1-3; no clear D. Trimming removed 7 bases at V and 0 bases at J, with 8 bases between. The V gene's germline CDR1 is SGDLS and CDR2 YYNGEE. This CDR3 has 13 amino acids. In DNA form, the CDR3 reads TGTGCCAGCTCGGAGTCCTCTGGAAACACCATATATTTT. Protein product: CASSESSGNTIYF.

The chain carries TRBV5-4 and TRBJ2-2, with TRBD1 as a possible D gene (5 bases). In germline, CDR1 is SGHNT, CDR2 YYREEE (reference sequence). With 6 bases removed from V and 1 base from J, the gap between germline ends came to 13 bases. The CDR3 extends over 15 amino acids. The CDR3 is CASTDYRRNTGELFF. The CDR3 region has the DNA TGTGCCAGCACCGATTACAGGAGGAACACCGGGGAGCTGTTTTTT.

The chain couples TRBV4-3 to TRBJ2-1; D remains ambiguous. The germline V and J ends were trimmed by 0 bases and 8 bases, with 5 bases remaining between them. The CDR3 has 12 amino acids. Per the germline V gene, CDR1 is LGHNA and CDR2 is YSLEER. CDR3 nucleotide sequence: TGCGCCAGCAGCCAAGACGGTCATGAGCAGTTCTTC. Its protein is CASSQDGHEQFF.

This sequence joins TRBV30 and TRBJ1-5; D remains unclear. V dropped 0 bases and J dropped 6 bases, with 12 bases sitting between them. The CDR3 totals 14 residues. Germline CDR1 and CDR2: GTSNPN and SVGIG (reference sequence). Here the CDR3 DNA reads TGTGCCTGGAGTGTAATGGAAATGAGTCAGCCCCAGCATTTT. Protein product: CAWSVMEMSQPQHF.

V usage is TRBV30 and J usage is TRBJ1-5; D might be TRBD1 (6 bases). CDR1 GTSNPN and CDR2 SVGIG come from the germline V gene (reference sequence). The V end was cut by 0 bases, the J end by 6 bases, with 12 bases between. CDR3 length: 14 amino acids. In DNA form, the CDR3 reads TGTGCCTGGAGTGTAGAGGCAGGGGTTCAGCCCCAGCATTTT. Encoded protein: CAWSVEAGVQPQHF.